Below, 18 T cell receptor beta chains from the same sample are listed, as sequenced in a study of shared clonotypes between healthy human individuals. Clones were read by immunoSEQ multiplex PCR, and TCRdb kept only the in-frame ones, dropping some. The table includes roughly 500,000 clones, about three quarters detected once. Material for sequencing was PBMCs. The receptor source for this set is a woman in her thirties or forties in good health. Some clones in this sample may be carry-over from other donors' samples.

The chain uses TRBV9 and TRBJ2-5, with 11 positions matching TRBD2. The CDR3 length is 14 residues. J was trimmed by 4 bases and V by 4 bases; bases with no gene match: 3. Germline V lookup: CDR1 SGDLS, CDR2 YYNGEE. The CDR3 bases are TGTGCCAGCAGCCCCGGGACTAGCGGAGAGACCCAGTACTTC. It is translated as CASSPGTSGETQYF.

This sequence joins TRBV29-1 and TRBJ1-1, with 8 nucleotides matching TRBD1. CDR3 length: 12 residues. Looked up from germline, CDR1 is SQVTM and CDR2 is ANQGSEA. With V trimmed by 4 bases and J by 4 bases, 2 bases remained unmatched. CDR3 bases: TGCAGCGTTGGCACAGGGGGCACTGAAGCTTTCTTT. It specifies CSVGTGGTEAFF.

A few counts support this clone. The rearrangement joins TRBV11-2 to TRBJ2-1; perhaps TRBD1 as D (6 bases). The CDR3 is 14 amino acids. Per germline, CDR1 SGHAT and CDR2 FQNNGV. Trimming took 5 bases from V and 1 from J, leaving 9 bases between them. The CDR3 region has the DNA TGTGCCAGCAGCCCACAGGGTTCCTACAATGAGCAGTTCTTC. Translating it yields CASSPQGSYNEQFF.

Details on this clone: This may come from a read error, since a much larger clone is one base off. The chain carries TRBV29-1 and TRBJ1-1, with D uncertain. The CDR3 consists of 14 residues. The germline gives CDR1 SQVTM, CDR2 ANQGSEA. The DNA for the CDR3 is TGCAGCGATGAAGATAGAAAGGGGAACACTGAAGCTTTCTTT. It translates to CSDEDRKGNTEAFF.

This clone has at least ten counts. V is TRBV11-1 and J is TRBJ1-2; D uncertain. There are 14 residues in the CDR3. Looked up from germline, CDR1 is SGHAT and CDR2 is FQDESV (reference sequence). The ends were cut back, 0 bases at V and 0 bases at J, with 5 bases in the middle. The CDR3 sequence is CASSLASSNYGYTF. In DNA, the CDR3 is TGTGCCAGCAGCTTAGCAAGCTCTAACTATGGCTACACCTTC.

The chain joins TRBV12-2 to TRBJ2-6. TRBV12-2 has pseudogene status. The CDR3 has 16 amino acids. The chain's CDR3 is CASRLIGRAGANVLTF. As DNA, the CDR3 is TGTGCAAGTCGTCTCATAGGGCGCGCTGGGGCCAACGTCCTGACTTTC.

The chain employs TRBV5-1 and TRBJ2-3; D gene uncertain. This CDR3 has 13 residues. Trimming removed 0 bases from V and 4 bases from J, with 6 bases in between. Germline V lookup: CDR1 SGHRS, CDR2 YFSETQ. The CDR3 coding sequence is TGCGCCAGCAGCTTGGATTCGGCAGATACGCAGTATTTT. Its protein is CASSLDSADTQYF.

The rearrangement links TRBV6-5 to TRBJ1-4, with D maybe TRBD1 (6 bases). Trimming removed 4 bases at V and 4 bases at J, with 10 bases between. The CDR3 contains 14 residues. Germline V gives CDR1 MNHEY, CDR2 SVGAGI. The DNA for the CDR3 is TGTGCCAGCAGTTTGACAGGACATAATGAAAAACTGTTTTTT. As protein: CASSLTGHNEKLFF.

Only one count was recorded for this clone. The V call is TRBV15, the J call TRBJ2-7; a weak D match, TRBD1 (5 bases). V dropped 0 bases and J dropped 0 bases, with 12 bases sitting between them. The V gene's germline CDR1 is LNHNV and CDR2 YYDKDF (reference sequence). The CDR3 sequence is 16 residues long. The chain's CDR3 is CATSRDLTESSYEQYF. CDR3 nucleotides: TGTGCCACCAGCAGAGACCTGACAGAATCCTCCTACGAGCAGTACTTC.

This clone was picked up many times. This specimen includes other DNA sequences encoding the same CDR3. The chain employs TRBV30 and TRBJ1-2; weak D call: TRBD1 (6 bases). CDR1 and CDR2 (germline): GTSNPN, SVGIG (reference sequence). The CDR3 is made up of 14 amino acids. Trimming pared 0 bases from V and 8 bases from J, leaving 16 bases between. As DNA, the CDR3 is TGTGCCTGGAGTGTACCGGGGGGGCTAATGGGCTACACCTTC. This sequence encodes CAWSVPGGLMGYTF.

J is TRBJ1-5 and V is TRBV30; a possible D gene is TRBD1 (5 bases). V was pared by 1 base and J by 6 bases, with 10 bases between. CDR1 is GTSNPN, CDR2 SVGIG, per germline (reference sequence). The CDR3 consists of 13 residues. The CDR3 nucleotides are TGTGCCTGGAGTGCCGGGGGAGGTCAGCCCCAGCATTTT. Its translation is CAWSAGGGQPQHF.

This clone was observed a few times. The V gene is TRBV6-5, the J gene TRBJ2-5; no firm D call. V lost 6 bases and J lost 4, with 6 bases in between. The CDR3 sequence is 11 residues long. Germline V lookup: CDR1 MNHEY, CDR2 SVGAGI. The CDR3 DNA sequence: TGTGCCAGCAGCCCCGGAGAGACCCAGTACTTC. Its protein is CASSPGETQYF.

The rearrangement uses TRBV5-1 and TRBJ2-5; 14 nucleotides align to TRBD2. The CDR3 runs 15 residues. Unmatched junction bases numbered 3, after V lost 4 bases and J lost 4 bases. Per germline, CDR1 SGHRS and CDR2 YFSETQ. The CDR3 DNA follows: TGCGCCAGCAGCCCAGGACTAGCGGGAGGAGAGACCCAGTACTTC. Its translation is CASSPGLAGGETQYF.

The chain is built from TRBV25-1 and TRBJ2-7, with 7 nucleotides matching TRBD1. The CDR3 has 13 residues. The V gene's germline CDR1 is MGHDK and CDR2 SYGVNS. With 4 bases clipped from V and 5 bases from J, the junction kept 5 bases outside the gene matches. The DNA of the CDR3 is TGTGCCAGCAGTGTCCAGGGGGTCGACGAGCAGTACTTC. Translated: CASSVQGVDEQYF.

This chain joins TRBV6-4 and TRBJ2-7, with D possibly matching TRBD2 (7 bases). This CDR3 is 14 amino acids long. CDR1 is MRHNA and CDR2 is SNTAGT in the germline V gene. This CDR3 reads CERGVRDYSYEQYF. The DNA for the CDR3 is TGTGAGAGGGGGGTCCGGGACTACTCCTACGAGCAGTACTTC.

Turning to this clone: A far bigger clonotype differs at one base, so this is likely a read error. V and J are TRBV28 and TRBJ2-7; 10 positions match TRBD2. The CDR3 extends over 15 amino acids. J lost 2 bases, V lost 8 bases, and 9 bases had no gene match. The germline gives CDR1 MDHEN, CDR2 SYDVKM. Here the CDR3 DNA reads TGTGCCAGCCGACGGCAAGCGGGAGGGGCCTACGAGCAGTACTTC. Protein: CASRRQAGGAYEQYF.

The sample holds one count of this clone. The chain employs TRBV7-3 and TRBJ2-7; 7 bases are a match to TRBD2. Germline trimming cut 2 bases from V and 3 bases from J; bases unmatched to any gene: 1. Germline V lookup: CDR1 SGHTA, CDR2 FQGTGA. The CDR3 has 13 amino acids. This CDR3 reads CASSLRGDYEQYF. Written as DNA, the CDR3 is TGTGCCAGCAGCTTACGGGGGGACTACGAGCAGTACTTC.

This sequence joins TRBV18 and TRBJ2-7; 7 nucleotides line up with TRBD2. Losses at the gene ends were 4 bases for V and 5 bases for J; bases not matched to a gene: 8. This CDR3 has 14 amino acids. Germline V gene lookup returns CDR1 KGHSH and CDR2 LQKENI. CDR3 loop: CASSLSSGIHEQYF. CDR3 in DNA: TGTGCCAGCTCACTATCCAGCGGGATCCACGAGCAGTACTTC.